The 2 T cell receptor beta chains in this list originate from one sample, sequenced in a study of T cell repertoires in cytomegalovirus infection. Each CDR3 protein is one row after TCRdb ran MiXCR on the reads. The sample has about 400,000 distinct CDR3 sequences, 15% to 20% seen once. The sequencing input was PBMCs. Every receptor here comes from a human donor in good health (CMV status not recorded). Some clones in this sample may be carry-over from other donors' samples.

This clonotype occurred a few times. The gene calls are TRBV7-9 and TRBJ2-5, with D unresolved. The CDR3 runs 15 residues. The V end lost 2 bases, the J end lost 2 bases, and 12 bases lay between the germline ends. Germline CDR1 and CDR2: SEHNR and FQNEAQ (reference sequence). The CDR3 DNA is TGTGCCAGCAGCTTATTTTCAGGCCTACAAGAGACCCAGTACTTC. Translating it yields CASSLFSGLQETQYF.

This clonotype showed up just a few times. The genes are TRBV4-3 and TRBJ2-7; 9 bases agree with TRBD2. Germline lookup yields CDR1 LGHNA and CDR2 YSLEER. Losses at the gene ends were 0 bases for V and 4 bases for J; bases not matched to a gene: 10. CDR3 length: 17 amino acids. The CDR3 DNA sequence: TGCGCCAGCAGCCAAGATACTAGCGGGCCCACGGCGTACGAGCAGTACTTC. Protein: CASSQDTSGPTAYEQYF.